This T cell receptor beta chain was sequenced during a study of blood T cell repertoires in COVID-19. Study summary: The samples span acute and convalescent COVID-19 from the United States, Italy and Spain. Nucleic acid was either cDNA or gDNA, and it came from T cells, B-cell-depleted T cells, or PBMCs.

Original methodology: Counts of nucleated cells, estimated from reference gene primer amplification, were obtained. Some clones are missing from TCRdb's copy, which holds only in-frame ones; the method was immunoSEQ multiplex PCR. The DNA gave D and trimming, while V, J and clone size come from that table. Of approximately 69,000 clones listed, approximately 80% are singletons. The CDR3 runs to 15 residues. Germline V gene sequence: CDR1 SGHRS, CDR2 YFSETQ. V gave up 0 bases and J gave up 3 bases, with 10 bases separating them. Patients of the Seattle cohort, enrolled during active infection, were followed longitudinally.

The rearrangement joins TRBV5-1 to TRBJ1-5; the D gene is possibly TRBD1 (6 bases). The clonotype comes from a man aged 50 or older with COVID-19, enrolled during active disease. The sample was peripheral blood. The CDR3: CASSLGTDINQPQHF. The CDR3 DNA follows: TGCGCCAGCAGCTTGGGGACAGACATCAATCAGCCCCAGCATTTT.